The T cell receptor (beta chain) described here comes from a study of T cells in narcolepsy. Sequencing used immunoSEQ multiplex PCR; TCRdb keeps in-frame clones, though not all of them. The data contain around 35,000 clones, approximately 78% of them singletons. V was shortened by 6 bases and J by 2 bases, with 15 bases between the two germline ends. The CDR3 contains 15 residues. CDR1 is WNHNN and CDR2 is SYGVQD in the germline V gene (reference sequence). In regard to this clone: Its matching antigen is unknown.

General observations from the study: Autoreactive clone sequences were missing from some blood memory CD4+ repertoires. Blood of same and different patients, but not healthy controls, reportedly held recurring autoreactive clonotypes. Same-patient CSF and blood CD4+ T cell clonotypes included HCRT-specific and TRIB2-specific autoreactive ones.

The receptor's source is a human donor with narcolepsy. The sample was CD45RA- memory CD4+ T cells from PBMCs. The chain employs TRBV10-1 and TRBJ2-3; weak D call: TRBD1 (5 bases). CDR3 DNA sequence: TGCGCCAGCAGCCCCCAGACAGCGAACACAGATACGCAGTATTTT. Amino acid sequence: CASSPQTANTDTQYF.